The 25 T cell receptor beta chains given below trace back to one sample, sequenced in a study of T cell repertoires and HLA-DP antigens. No cognate antigen is known for these TCRs. The protocol was immunoSEQ multiplex PCR, while the TCRdb copy is restricted to in-frame clones and leaves out a portion. The table records roughly 120,000 clones, almost 95% of them present only once. Input material: CD4+ T cells from PBMCs. Receptors originate from a woman younger than 35 in good health and CMV-seronegative.

This clone was detected once. V and J are TRBV7-8 and TRBJ1-1; the D gene is possibly TRBD1 (6 bases). Germline-derived CDR1 and CDR2 are SGHVS and FQNEAQ. This CDR3 has 16 residues. Trimming shortened V by 5 bases and J by 8 bases, and 24 bases separated the two germline ends. The DNA of the CDR3 is TGTGCCAGCAGCCCGGTAACAGGGTTGATTCCCCCAGAAGCTTTCTTT. Protein: CASSPVTGLIPPEAFF.

The chain is built from TRBV7-9 and TRBJ2-1, with 12 bases matching TRBD2. This CDR3 spans 15 amino acids. Looked up from germline, CDR1 is SEHNR and CDR2 is FQNEAQ (reference sequence). After removal of 5 bases from V and 8 bases from J, the junction contained 7 bases not matched to a gene. DNA for the CDR3: TGTGCCAGCAGCCAAGGACTAGCGGGATTCGATGAGCAGTTCTTC. Amino acid sequence: CASSQGLAGFDEQFF.

The chain carries TRBV5-4 and TRBJ1-1; 8 positions agree with TRBD1. Germline lookup yields CDR1 SGHNT and CDR2 YYREEE (reference sequence). The CDR3 sequence is 14 residues long. Unmatched junction bases numbered 6, after V lost 0 bases and J lost 8 bases. The CDR3 protein is CASSLASTGAEAFF. The CDR3 DNA sequence: TGTGCCAGCAGCTTGGCTTCGACAGGGGCGGAAGCTTTCTTT.

The V call is TRBV6-5, the J call TRBJ1-1, with TRBD1 matching 7 bases. This CDR3 has 14 residues. The V gene's germline CDR1 is MNHEY and CDR2 SVGAGI. V dropped 6 bases and J dropped 6; count of bases not matched to a gene: 10. CDR3 in DNA: TGTGCCAGCAGAAGGACAGGCCTCCAGTCTGAAGCTTTCTTT. This sequence encodes CASRRTGLQSEAFF.

The chain combines TRBV18 with TRBJ1-4, with 7 bases matching TRBD1. This CDR3 contains 15 residues. Looked up from germline, CDR1 is KGHSH and CDR2 is LQKENI. Unmatched junction bases numbered 1, after V lost 0 bases and J lost 3 bases. CDR3 nucleotide sequence: TGTGCCAGCTCACCACCCGGGACAGCTAATGAAAAACTGTTTTTT. It is translated as CASSPPGTANEKLFF.

V usage is TRBV25-1 and J usage is TRBJ2-3, with 9 bases identical to TRBD2. With 8 bases clipped from V and 10 bases from J, the junction kept 16 bases outside the gene matches. Germline V gives CDR1 MGHDK, CDR2 SYGVNS. There are 15 residues in the CDR3. CDR3 residues: CASCEGGGARNAQYF. CDR3 bases: TGTGCCAGCTGCGAGGGCGGGGGGGCCAGGAATGCGCAGTATTTT.

The chain joins TRBV18 to TRBJ2-5; 8 nucleotides agree with TRBD2. Germline values: CDR1 KGHSH, CDR2 LQKENI. CDR3 length: 18 amino acids. Trimming took 3 bases from V and 2 from J; bases not matched to a gene: 14. The CDR3 region has the DNA TGTGCCAGCTCACCGCTGGCGGAGGGTAGCGGGGCACAAGAGACCCAGTACTTC. Encoded protein: CASSPLAEGSGAQETQYF.

The chain uses TRBV19 and TRBJ2-7, with TRBD2 matching 13 bases. The CDR3 totals 20 residues. Germline assignment: CDR1 LNHDA and CDR2 SQIVND (reference sequence). V shed 5 bases and J 1 base; nucleotides not matched to a gene: 17. CDR3 sequence: CASSPHPPGLAGIGSYEQYF. The CDR3 nucleotides are TGTGCCAGTAGTCCCCACCCCCCGGGACTAGCGGGAATAGGGTCCTACGAGCAGTACTTC.

CDR3 region: CASSFTIFYNSPLHF. CDR3 nucleotides: TGTGCCAGCAGCTTCACGATCTTTTATAATTCACCCCTCCACTTT. This sequence joins TRBV5-8 and TRBJ1-6; D gene unclear. The CDR3 runs 15 residues. V gave up 2 bases and J gave up 4 bases, with 10 bases separating them. Germline CDR1 and CDR2: SGHTS and YDEGEE.

The chain links TRBV6-6 to TRBJ2-1; no firm D call. Germline-derived CDR1 and CDR2 are MNHNY and SVGAGI (reference sequence). Trimming removed 0 bases from V and 3 bases from J, with 6 bases in between. There are 14 residues in the CDR3. DNA for the CDR3: TGTGCCAGCAGTTACTCGAACAGCTACAATGAGCAGTTCTTC. It translates to CASSYSNSYNEQFF.

The chain combines TRBV28 with TRBJ1-2; TRBD1 matches 9 bases. The CDR3 is made up of 15 amino acids. Per germline, CDR1 MDHEN and CDR2 SYDVKM. Trimming at V came to 3 bases and at J to 8 bases, leaving 10 bases not matched to a gene. CDR3 residues: CASSLGTGPSRGYTF. CDR3 bases: TGTGCCAGCAGTTTGGGGACAGGGCCCTCTCGGGGCTACACCTTC.

J is TRBJ1-2 and V is TRBV5-5; D is undetermined. Trimming took off 0 bases at V and 4 bases at J, with 10 bases between the two ends. Germline V gene sequence: CDR1 SGHKS, CDR2 YYEKEE (reference sequence). The CDR3 is made up of 14 amino acids. The CDR3 DNA reads as TGTGCCAGCAGCTTGGCCGGGCAAACCTATGGCTACACCTTC. This gives the protein CASSLAGQTYGYTF. The whole variable domain, filled in from reference TRBV5-5 and TRBJ1-2, reads DAGVTQSPTHLIKTRGQQVTLRCSPISGHKSVSWYQQVLGQGPQFIFQYYEKEERGRGNFPDRFSARQFPNYSSELNVNALLLGDSALYLCASSLAGQTYGYTFGSGTRLTVV.

The V gene is TRBV7-3, the J gene TRBJ2-1; 13 bases agree with TRBD2. After removal of 6 bases from V and 7 bases from J, the junction contained 6 bases not matched to a gene. CDR3 length equals 15 residues. Germline V gene lookup returns CDR1 SGHTA and CDR2 FQGTGA. The CDR3 protein is CASRRTSGGSNEQFF. CDR3 sequence (DNA): TGTGCCAGCAGGCGGACTAGCGGGGGAAGTAATGAGCAGTTCTTC.

The chain combines TRBV5-1 with TRBJ2-1, with 7 bases fitting TRBD2. In germline, CDR1 is SGHRS, CDR2 YFSETQ. V shed 3 bases, J shed 3 bases, and the junction held 3 bases outside the gene matches. The CDR3 covers 14 residues. The CDR3 bases are TGCGCCAGCAGCTGGGGGACTAACTACAATGAGCAGTTCTTC. Residues: CASSWGTNYNEQFF.

The chain is built from TRBV5-1 and TRBJ1-2; D uncertain. This CDR3 has 15 amino acids. The germline V gene encodes CDR1 SGHRS and CDR2 YFSETQ. V lost 0 bases and J 4 bases, leaving 13 bases between the germline ends. Here the CDR3 reads CASSLDGVSGYGYTF. The CDR3 region has the DNA TGCGCCAGCAGCTTGGATGGGGTATCGGGCTATGGCTACACCTTC.

This rearrangement joins TRBV19 to TRBJ2-7; possible D gene TRBD1, 7 bases. The CDR3 is 16 residues long. The germline V gene encodes CDR1 LNHDA and CDR2 SQIVND (reference sequence). V gave up 5 bases and J gave up 2 bases, with 19 bases separating them. The CDR3 region has the DNA TGTGCCAGTAGTGCTTCGAACAGGGGAGGCACCTACGAGCAGTACTTC. Translated: CASSASNRGGTYEQYF.

V is TRBV28 and J is TRBJ2-7; 7 nucleotides agree with TRBD1. There are 15 residues in the CDR3. Germline trimming cut 7 bases from V and 3 bases from J; bases unmatched to any gene: 12. CDR1 MDHEN and CDR2 SYDVKM come from the germline V gene. CDR3 nucleotides: TGTGCCAGCACCCCGAACCGGGACAGACGCTACGAGCAGTACTTC. Encoded protein: CASTPNRDRRYEQYF.

The CDR3 sequence is CASSSRMGDTQYF. For the CDR3, the DNA is TGCGCCAGCAGCTCCCGAATGGGAGATACGCAGTATTTT. The rearrangement uses TRBV5-1 and TRBJ2-3; the D is unclear. Germline values: CDR1 SGHRS, CDR2 YFSETQ. The CDR3 runs 13 residues. V was trimmed by 3 bases and J by 5 bases, leaving 10 bases between them.

This chain uses TRBV29-1 with TRBJ2-7, with D unresolved. The germline V gene encodes CDR1 SQVTM and CDR2 ANQGSEA. The CDR3 runs 14 residues. Trimming removed 7 bases from V and 3 bases from J, with 19 bases in between. CDR3 coding DNA: TGCAGCGCCTCAGGTCGGTTTTCAAACTACGAGCAGTACTTC. This translates into CSASGRFSNYEQYF.

The rearrangement links TRBV28 to TRBJ2-5; possible D gene TRBD1, 6 bases. The CDR3 totals 15 residues. V dropped 5 bases and J dropped 1 base, with 14 bases sitting between them. Germline CDR1 and CDR2: MDHEN and SYDVKM. The CDR3 is CASSLAGTTQETQYF. The CDR3 coding sequence is TGTGCCAGCAGTCTGGCCGGGACAACCCAAGAGACCCAGTACTTC.

This chain joins TRBV2 and TRBJ2-6; D unclear. Germline V gives CDR1 SNHLY, CDR2 FYNNEI. The CDR3 length is 15 residues. V dropped 7 bases and J dropped 3 bases, with 13 bases sitting between them. The CDR3 bases are TGTGCCAGCAAGTCCGAGTCGATTGGGGCCAACGTCCTGACTTTC. Translation: CASKSESIGANVLTF.

The J gene is TRBJ2-3, the V gene TRBV19, with 15 bases matching TRBD2. This CDR3 comprises 18 residues. Germline-derived CDR1 and CDR2 are LNHDA and SQIVND (reference sequence). V lost 1 base to trimming and J lost 2 bases; unmatched junction nucleotides: 4. The CDR3 DNA sequence: TGTGCCAGTAGTATAGGGACTAGCGGGGGGGTATACACAGATACGCAGTATTTT. This gives the protein CASSIGTSGGVYTDTQYF.

V is TRBV5-4 and J is TRBJ2-5; TRBD1 or TRBD2 may be the D gene (5 bases each). Germline V gene sequence: CDR1 SGHNT, CDR2 YYREEE (reference sequence). Trimming removed 4 bases from V and 7 bases from J, with 11 bases in between. The CDR3 has 12 residues. The CDR3 coding sequence is TGTGCCAGCAGCCCGGGACCCGGGACCCAGTACTTC. Its translation is CASSPGPGTQYF. Complete variable domain (other parts from reference TRBV5-4 and TRBJ2-5): ETGVTQSPTHLIKTRGQQVTLRCSSQSGHNTVSWYQQALGQGPQFIFQYYREEENGRGNFPPRFSGLQFPNYSSELNVNALELDDSALYLCASSPGPGTQYFGPGTRLLVL.

The chain couples TRBV6-5 to TRBJ1-1, with D hard to call. Per the germline V gene, CDR1 is MNHEY and CDR2 is SVGAGI. Trimming left V 4 bases short and J 1 base short, with 13 bases between. The CDR3 totals 15 residues. The DNA of the CDR3 is TGTGCCAGCAGTTCCGGGTACCTAGCGAACACTGAAGCTTTCTTT. Its translation: CASSSGYLANTEAFF.

This clone was detected once. The genes are TRBV27 and TRBJ2-3, with 9 bases matching TRBD1. Germline loops: CDR1 MNHEY, CDR2 SMNVEV (reference sequence). The CDR3 totals 14 residues. Trimming removed 6 bases from V and 1 base from J; junction bases left unmatched: 2. The CDR3 DNA reads TGTGCCAGCAGATGGGACAGGGGCACAGATACGCAGTATTTT. Translated: CASRWDRGTDTQYF.